The 8 T cell receptor beta chains reported below all come from one sample, sequenced in a study of graft-versus-host responses after intestinal transplantation. Repertoires were generated with immunoSEQ multiplex PCR, while TCRdb's copy carries only in-frame clones and drops some. The sample gives around 19,000 clones, 40% to 55% of which show up once; nearly 0.9% is in the top ten. Sequenced here: alloreactive CD4+ T cells from a mixed lymphocyte reaction culture, sampled before intestinal transplant. Subset: CFSE-low proliferating T cells sorted from roughly six-day pre-transplant mixed lymphocyte reaction (GvH or HvG direction). The receptors were sampled from a human patient who received an intestinal transplant.

The V call is TRBV29-1, the J call TRBJ2-1, with 9 positions matching TRBD1. The CDR3 has 14 amino acids. Per the germline V gene, CDR1 is SQVTM and CDR2 is ANQGSEA. V lost 4 bases to trimming and J lost 5 bases; unmatched junction nucleotides: 6. The CDR3 is CSVARDRVDNEQFF. DNA for the CDR3: TGCAGCGTTGCCCGGGACAGGGTGGACAATGAGCAGTTCTTC.

This clone was observed a handful of times. V usage is TRBV7-6 and J usage is TRBJ1-1; 12 nucleotides agree with TRBD1. Germline CDR1 is SGHVS and CDR2 is FNYEAQ. Trimming removed 5 bases from V and 0 bases from J; junction bases left unmatched: 4. The CDR3 has 16 residues. CDR3: CASSVGTGGLNTEAFF. In DNA, the CDR3 is TGTGCCAGCAGCGTTGGGACAGGGGGCTTGAACACTGAAGCTTTCTTT.

DNA of the CDR3: TGTGCCAGCAGCCCGGACAGCACCAACACCGGGGAGCTGTTTTTT. It is translated as CASSPDSTNTGELFF. The J gene is TRBJ2-2, the V gene TRBV2, with a weak D call TRBD1 (6 bases). The CDR3 covers 15 residues. V lost 6 bases and J lost 2, with 13 bases in between. In germline, CDR1 is SNHLY, CDR2 FYNNEI.

This chain links TRBV7-9 with TRBJ2-3; TRBD2 aligns across 8 bases. Trimming at V came to 5 bases and at J to 8 bases, leaving 9 bases not matched to a gene. Per germline, CDR1 SEHNR and CDR2 FQNEAQ (reference sequence). This CDR3 has 14 residues. The CDR3: CASSPSGGRSTQYF. The CDR3 region has the DNA TGTGCCAGCAGCCCGAGCGGGGGCCGCTCTACGCAGTATTTT.

This clone has a handful of counts. The chain joins TRBV27 to TRBJ1-2; D is perhaps TRBD1 (6 bases). V gave up 6 bases and J gave up 2 bases, with 19 bases separating them. The V gene's germline CDR1 is MNHEY and CDR2 SMNVEV (reference sequence). There are 16 residues in the CDR3. The CDR3 DNA reads TGTGCCAGCAGCCCCTACTACCCCGGGACAAACTATGGCTACACCTTC. It yields the protein CASSPYYPGTNYGYTF.

This clone showed up just a few times. The V gene is TRBV28, the J gene TRBJ1-2; a weak D match, TRBD1 (6 bases). Germline loops: CDR1 MDHEN, CDR2 SYDVKM. CDR3 size: 14 residues. Trimming shortened V by 6 bases and J by 4 bases, and 15 bases separated the two germline ends. This CDR3 is CASRPRGPLYGYTF. CDR3 DNA sequence: TGTGCCAGCAGGCCCAGGGGACCCCTCTATGGCTACACCTTC.

This clone was recorded only once. The chain couples TRBV9 to TRBJ2-1; TRBD2 matches at 10 bases. This CDR3 comprises 16 residues. Germline CDR1 SGDLS, CDR2 YYNGEE. With V trimmed by 2 bases and J by 4 bases, 6 bases remained unmatched. The CDR3 here is CASSVVWTSGYNEQFF. CDR3 DNA sequence: TGTGCCAGCAGCGTCGTTTGGACTAGCGGTTACAATGAGCAGTTCTTC.

The chain employs TRBV7-9 and TRBJ2-1; D perhaps matches TRBD2 (7 bases). Germline-derived CDR1 and CDR2 are SEHNR and FQNEAQ (reference sequence). This CDR3 spans 16 amino acids. V lost 5 bases to trimming and J lost 2 bases, with 16 bases between them. The CDR3 loop is CASSPHRGATYNEQFF. The CDR3 DNA sequence: TGTGCCAGCAGCCCCCACCGGGGGGCCACCTACAATGAGCAGTTCTTC.